This T cell receptor (beta chain) was recorded in a study of technical replicates of blood from a handful of donors. TCRdb's table, derived via immunoSEQ multiplex PCR, lists solely in-frame clones and lacks some. The data show about 13,000 clones, roughly 83% seen once. The sequence was obtained from a human donor in good health. The specimen sequenced was PBMCs.

For the CDR3, the DNA is TGTGCCAGCAGGAAAAACAGGGATGGGTATAGCAATCAGCCCCAGCATTTT. Residues: CASRKNRDGYSNQPQHF. The rearrangement joins TRBV2 to TRBJ1-5, with D possibly matching TRBD1 (6 bases). The CDR3 totals 17 residues. V lost 6 bases and J 0 bases, leaving 18 bases between the germline ends. Per germline, CDR1 SNHLY and CDR2 FYNNEI.